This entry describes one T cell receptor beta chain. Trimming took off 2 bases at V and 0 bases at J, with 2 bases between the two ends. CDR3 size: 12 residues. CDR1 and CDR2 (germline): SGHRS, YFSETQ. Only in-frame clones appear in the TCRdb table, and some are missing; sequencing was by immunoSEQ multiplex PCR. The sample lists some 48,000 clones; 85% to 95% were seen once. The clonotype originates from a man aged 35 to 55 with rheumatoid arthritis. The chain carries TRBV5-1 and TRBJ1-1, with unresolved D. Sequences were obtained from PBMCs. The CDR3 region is CASSFLNTEAFF. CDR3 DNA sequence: TGCGCCAGCAGCTTTTTGAACACTGAAGCTTTCTTT.